Listed below are T cell receptor beta chains from one sample, sequenced in a study of cytomegalovirus exposure and HLA in healthy donors. The assay was immunoSEQ multiplex PCR, and TCRdb's table has in-frame clones only and misses some. The sample includes about 130,000 clones, 80% to 90% of them seen just once. The specimen sequenced was PBMCs. The receptors shown here come from a woman aged 18-29 years in good health and CMV-seropositive. Each CDR3 is given with its conserved first and last residue. Each record gives: V gene, D gene, CDR3 protein. D genes are given only for firm matches.

v_gene: TRBV5-4
d_gene: .
CDR3aa: CASSPEVAIFSTDTQYF

v_gene: TRBV19
d_gene: .
CDR3aa: CASSIERDQPQHF

v_gene: TRBV5-1
d_gene: .
CDR3aa: CASSLGASYEQYF

v_gene: TRBV4-2
d_gene: TRBD2
CDR3aa: CASSQPLAGGPKTQYF

v_gene: TRBV7-8
d_gene: TRBD1
CDR3aa: CASSGGTEGYTF

v_gene: TRBV5-1
d_gene: .
CDR3aa: CASSLDSSYNSPLHF

v_gene: TRBV7-8
d_gene: TRBD2
CDR3aa: CASSLTSGGLYEQYF

v_gene: TRBV19
d_gene: .
CDR3aa: CASSAGRGPYEQYF

v_gene: TRBV7-9
d_gene: .
CDR3aa: CASSLDYPLQETQYF

v_gene: TRBV30
d_gene: .
CDR3aa: CAWAGMGGNTIYF

v_gene: TRBV28
d_gene: TRBD2
CDR3aa: CAGSGRDKAYNEQFF

v_gene: TRBV27
d_gene: .
CDR3aa: CASSSDRLNTEAFF

v_gene: TRBV29-1
d_gene: .
CDR3aa: CSVETALNTEAFF

v_gene: TRBV5-6
d_gene: TRBD2
CDR3aa: CASSLGTSGSYEQYF

v_gene: TRBV2
d_gene: TRBD1
CDR3aa: CASSVPGQGIDGYTF

v_gene: TRBV15
d_gene: TRBD1
CDR3aa: CATSRGDRANTEAFF

v_gene: TRBV5-1
d_gene: .
CDR3aa: CASSLSQETQYF